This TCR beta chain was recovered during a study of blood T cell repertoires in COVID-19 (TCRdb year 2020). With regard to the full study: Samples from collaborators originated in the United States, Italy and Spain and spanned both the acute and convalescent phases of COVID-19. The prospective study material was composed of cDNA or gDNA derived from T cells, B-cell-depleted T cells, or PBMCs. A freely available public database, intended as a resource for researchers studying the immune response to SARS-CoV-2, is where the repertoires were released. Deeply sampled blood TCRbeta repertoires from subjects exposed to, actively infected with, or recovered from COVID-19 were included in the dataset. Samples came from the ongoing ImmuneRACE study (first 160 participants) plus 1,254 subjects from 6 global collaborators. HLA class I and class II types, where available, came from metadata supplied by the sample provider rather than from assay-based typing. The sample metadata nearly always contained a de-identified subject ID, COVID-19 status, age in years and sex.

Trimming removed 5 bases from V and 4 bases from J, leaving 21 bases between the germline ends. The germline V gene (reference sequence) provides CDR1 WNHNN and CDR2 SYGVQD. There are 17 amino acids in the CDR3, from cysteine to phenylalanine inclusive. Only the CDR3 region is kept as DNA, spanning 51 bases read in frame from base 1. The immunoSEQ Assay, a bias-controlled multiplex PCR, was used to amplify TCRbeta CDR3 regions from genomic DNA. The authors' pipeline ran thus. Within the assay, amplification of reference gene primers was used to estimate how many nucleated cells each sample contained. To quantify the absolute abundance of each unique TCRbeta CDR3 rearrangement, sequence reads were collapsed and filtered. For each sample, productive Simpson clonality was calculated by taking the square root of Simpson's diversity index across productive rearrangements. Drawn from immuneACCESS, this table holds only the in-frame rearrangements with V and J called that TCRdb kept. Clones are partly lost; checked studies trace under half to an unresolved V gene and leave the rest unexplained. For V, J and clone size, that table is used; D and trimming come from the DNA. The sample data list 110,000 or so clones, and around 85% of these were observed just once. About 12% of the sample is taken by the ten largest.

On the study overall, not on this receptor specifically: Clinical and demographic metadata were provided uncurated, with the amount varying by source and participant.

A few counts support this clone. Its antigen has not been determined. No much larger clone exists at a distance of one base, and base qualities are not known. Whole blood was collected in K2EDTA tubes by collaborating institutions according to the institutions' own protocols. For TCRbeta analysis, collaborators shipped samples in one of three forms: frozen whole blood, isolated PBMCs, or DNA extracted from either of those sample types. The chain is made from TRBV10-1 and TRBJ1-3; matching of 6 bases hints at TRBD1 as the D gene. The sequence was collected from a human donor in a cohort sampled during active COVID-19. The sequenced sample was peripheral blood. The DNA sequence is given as TGCGCCAGCAGTTCGACAGGACCCGAGGAGCCAGGAAACACCATATATTTT. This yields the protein CASSSTGPEEPGNTIYF.